Shown below are 18 T cell receptor beta chains from a single sample sequenced in a study of beta chain features in type 1 diabetes. Investigators reverse transcribed all isolated RNA, so they sequenced expressed TCRB transcripts. Method: immunoSEQ multiplex PCR; TCRdb's copy keeps in-frame clones and lacks some. The repertoire holds 20,000 to 30,000 clones, with under 75% as singletons. The study's findings and limits: The study found moderately but significantly shorter TCRB CDR3s in all four CD4+ subsets of Type 1 diabetes patients.

No antigen has been identified for these receptors. Sequences were obtained from Tregs from blood. The receptors were gathered from a man younger than 30 with type 1 diabetes.

Only a few counts were recorded for this clone. The gene calls are TRBV2 and TRBJ2-2; 11 bases are shared with TRBD2. The CDR3 spans 19 residues. Germline V CDR1 and CDR2: SNHLY, FYNNEI. J lost 4 bases, V lost 8 bases, and 18 bases had no gene match. In nucleotides, the CDR3 is TGTGCCAGCTACGATCCTTTAGCGGGGGGGCGAGGCAGCACCGGGGAGCTGTTTTTT. This codes for CASYDPLAGGRGSTGELFF.

The sample holds a few counts of this clone. J is TRBJ1-2 and V is TRBV30; D call uncertain. The CDR3 runs to 13 residues. With 2 bases removed from V and 8 bases from J, the gap between germline ends came to 15 bases. CDR1 is GTSNPN and CDR2 is SVGIG in the germline V gene (reference sequence). Here the CDR3 reads CAWSKSFSQGYTF. The DNA of the CDR3 is TGTGCCTGGAGTAAGTCCTTCTCCCAGGGCTACACCTTC.

This rearrangement joins TRBV7-2 to TRBJ2-7, with D perhaps TRBD1 (5 bases). Trimming shortened V by 4 bases and J by 1 base, and 14 bases separated the two germline ends. The CDR3 contains 15 residues. Germline lookup yields CDR1 SGHTA and CDR2 FQGNSA. The CDR3 here is CASSYIGYRSYEQYF. The CDR3 DNA sequence: TGTGCCAGCAGCTACATAGGGTACAGGTCCTACGAGCAGTACTTC.

This clone has more than one count but fewer than ten. V and J are TRBV25-1 and TRBJ2-3, with no clear D. With 4 bases removed from V and 6 bases from J, the gap between germline ends came to 11 bases. CDR3 length equals 13 residues. Germline V gives CDR1 MGHDK, CDR2 SYGVNS. The CDR3 protein is CASSVRNGDTQYF. CDR3 in DNA: TGTGCCAGCAGTGTGCGTAACGGGGATACGCAGTATTTT. Supplemented by reference TRBV25-1 and TRBJ2-3, the full variable domain reads EADIYQTPRYLVIGTGKKITLECSQTMGHDKMYWYQQDPGMELHLIHYSYGVNSTEKGDLSSESTVSRIRTEHFPLTLESARPSHTSQYLCASSVRNGDTQYFGPGTRLTVL.

The rearrangement joins TRBV29-1 to TRBJ2-5; the match to TRBD2 covers 8 bases. V shed 5 bases, J shed 5 bases, and the junction held 7 bases outside the gene matches. CDR1 is SQVTM and CDR2 is ANQGSEA in the germline V gene. The CDR3 totals 13 residues. CDR3 in amino acids: CSVPGGQRETQYF. The CDR3 DNA follows: TGCAGCGTTCCGGGGGGGCAGAGGGAGACCCAGTACTTC.

The rearrangement links TRBV30 to TRBJ2-2; the D gene is possibly TRBD2 (6 bases). Germline assignment: CDR1 GTSNPN and CDR2 SVGIG (reference sequence). The CDR3 has 12 residues. DNA for the CDR3: TGTGCGGAGGAGGGCCACACCGGGGAGCTGTTTTTT. It encodes CAEEGHTGELFF.

The rearrangement uses TRBV28 and TRBJ1-1; D remains ambiguous. V was pared by 6 bases and J by 1 base, with 18 bases between. CDR1 is MDHEN and CDR2 is SYDVKM in the germline V gene. The CDR3 spans 16 residues. CDR3 sequence reads: CASRRTLFHRNTEAFF. CDR3 nucleotides: TGTGCCAGCAGGCGAACCCTCTTTCATAGGAACACTGAAGCTTTCTTT.

This sequence joins TRBV4-3 and TRBJ1-3; D is unclear. Trimming stripped 1 base from V and 1 base from J, with 14 bases between. The germline V gene has CDR1 LGHNA and CDR2 YSLEER. CDR3 size: 17 residues. The CDR3 protein is CASSQVLGSSSGNTIYF. The CDR3 DNA reads TGCGCCAGCAGCCAAGTTCTGGGCAGTTCTTCTGGAAACACCATATATTTT.

A few counts support this clone. The chain uses TRBV29-1 and TRBJ1-1; tentatively, D is TRBD1 (5 bases). Germline V gene data show CDR1 as SQVTM and CDR2 as ANQGSEA. V was cut by 2 bases and J by 0 bases, with 7 bases left in between. The length of the CDR3 is 13 residues. The CDR3 region has the DNA TGCAGCGTTGAATTGGGGCTGAACACTGAAGCTTTCTTT. Protein: CSVELGLNTEAFF.

This clone turned up a few times. This chain links TRBV7-9 with TRBJ1-5; no reliable D call. V dropped 5 bases and J dropped 9 bases, with 14 bases sitting between them. This CDR3 spans 13 amino acids. The germline gives CDR1 SEHNR, CDR2 FQNEAQ (reference sequence). The CDR3 DNA reads as TGTGCCAGCAGCCCCGGGGTTATAGGGCCCCAGCATTTT. This gives the protein CASSPGVIGPQHF.

This chain joins TRBV6-6 and TRBJ2-1; TRBD2 matches 7 bases. The CDR3 contains 14 residues. CDR1 and CDR2 from the germline V gene are MNHNY and SVGAGI (reference sequence). With 7 bases clipped from V and 5 bases from J, the junction kept 8 bases outside the gene matches. The CDR3 sequence: CASKDERDNNEQFF. The CDR3 region has the DNA TGTGCCAGCAAGGACGAGCGGGATAACAATGAGCAGTTCTTC.

The chain recombines TRBV6-6 with TRBJ2-5; 7 nucleotides align to TRBD1. The J call is doubtful: the DNA matches TRBJ2-7 better. The CDR3 has 15 amino acids. Germline lookup yields CDR1 MNHNY and CDR2 SVGAGI (reference sequence). The CDR3 loop reads CASSPPNRGSYEQYF. The CDR3 nucleotides read TGTGCCAGCAGTCCCCCCAACAGGGGTTCCTACGAGCAGTACTTC.

The chain employs TRBV6-6 and TRBJ2-5; D possibly corresponds to TRBD1 (5 bases). Germline CDR1 and CDR2: MNHNY and SVGAGI (reference sequence). The germline V and J ends were trimmed by 4 bases and 1 base, with 7 bases remaining between them. The CDR3 totals 13 residues. CDR3: CASSFRAQETQYF. CDR3 nucleotide sequence: TGTGCCAGCAGTTTCAGGGCCCAAGAGACCCAGTACTTC.

The table lists this clone with a count of one. V is TRBV6-5 and J is TRBJ1-6; no clear D gene. The CDR3 totals 13 residues. V was shortened by 0 bases and J by 9 bases, with 6 bases between the two germline ends. Germline CDR1 MNHEY, CDR2 SVGAGI. CDR3 in amino acids: CASSYSQISPLHF. The CDR3 region has the DNA TGTGCCAGCAGTTACTCCCAAATTTCACCCCTCCACTTT.

The gene calls are TRBV5-1 and TRBJ2-1; D remains ambiguous. Trimming took off 3 bases at V and 1 base at J, with 8 bases between the two ends. The CDR3 has 14 residues. Per germline, CDR1 SGHRS and CDR2 YFSETQ. CDR3 protein: CASSYPRSYNEQFF. The CDR3 DNA reads TGCGCCAGCAGCTACCCCAGGTCCTACAATGAGCAGTTCTTC.

This rearrangement joins TRBV7-2 to TRBJ2-5, with 13 positions matching TRBD2. V lost 4 bases and J lost 11; bases outside the gene matches: 10. The CDR3 contains 15 residues. Germline V gene lookup returns CDR1 SGHTA and CDR2 FQGNSA. CDR3 nucleotide sequence: TGTGCCAGCAGCTCGGGACTAGCGGGGTCGCGGGAGCAGTACTTC. Translating gives CASSSGLAGSREQYF.

V is TRBV4-3 and J is TRBJ1-1; 7 bases are shared with TRBD1. J lost 4 bases, V lost 0 bases, and 2 bases had no gene match. Per the germline V gene, CDR1 is LGHNA and CDR2 is YSLEER. This CDR3 spans 14 amino acids. In DNA form, the CDR3 reads TGCGCCAGCAGCCAAGAGGGGACAGCCACTGAAGCTTTCTTT. As protein: CASSQEGTATEAFF.

The chain couples TRBV18 to TRBJ2-5; D gene ambiguous. From germline, CDR1 is KGHSH and CDR2 LQKENI. Deletions cut 1 base from V and 5 bases from J, with 5 bases between. The CDR3 sequence is 12 residues long. The CDR3 nucleotides read TGTGCCAGCTCACCACAAGCCGAGACCCAGTACTTC. It specifies CASSPQAETQYF.